The 3 T cell receptor beta chains below come from one sample, sequenced in a study of cytomegalovirus exposure and HLA in healthy donors. Researchers ran the PCR with 60 Vbeta and 13 Jbeta primers. Clones were read by immunoSEQ multiplex PCR, and TCRdb kept only the in-frame ones, dropping some. Of some 100,000 clones listed, approximately 85% are singletons. The sequencing input was PBMCs. The receptors here all came from a man aged 25-45 years in good health and CMV-seronegative.

This clone was detected a few times. The rearrangement joins TRBV4-1 to TRBJ2-7; D possibly corresponds to TRBD2 (5 bases). Trimming stripped 1 base from V and 5 bases from J, with 12 bases between. This CDR3 spans 14 amino acids. Germline V gives CDR1 MGHRA, CDR2 YSYEKL. CDR3 region: CASSQAGGTHEQYF. CDR3 DNA: TGCGCCAGCAGCCAAGCCGGAGGAACCCACGAGCAGTACTTC.

The V and J genes are TRBV5-1 and TRBJ2-2, with TRBD1 as a possible D gene (5 bases). The germline V gene encodes CDR1 SGHRS and CDR2 YFSETQ. The CDR3 contains 14 residues. V shed 1 base and J shed 4 bases, with 8 bases lying between them. The CDR3, as DNA: TGCGCCAGCAGCTTGTATAGGGGCACCGGGGAGCTGTTTTTT. Its translation: CASSLYRGTGELFF.

The chain combines TRBV4-1 with TRBJ2-5; D unclear. The CDR3 has 15 amino acids. V was clipped by 1 base and J by 5 bases, with 14 bases between them. Germline V gene data show CDR1 as MGHRA and CDR2 as YSYEKL. The CDR3 loop is CASSQGFSSLETQYF. In nucleotides, the CDR3 is TGCGCCAGCAGCCAAGGTTTCAGTTCCCTGGAGACCCAGTACTTC.